Here is one T cell receptor (beta chain) with its context. The antigen is not known. This CDR3 is built from 17 residues. CDR1 is SEHNR and CDR2 is FQNEAQ in the germline V gene (reference sequence). V lost 8 bases, J lost 3 bases, and 12 bases stayed unmatched. The sample comes from a study of immune cell composition in non-small cell lung cancer. The wider study: Lung adenocarcinoma or squamous carcinoma made up most tumours. Points from the study as a whole: Roughly 82% of squamous and 30% to 40% of adenocarcinoma cases had tumour-associated clones >0.5%.

Produced via immunoSEQ multiplex PCR; TCRdb's table is partial and in-frame only. The repertoire includes 1,500 to 2,000 clones, more than 65% of them detected once, and approximately 8.9% sits in the top ten. The receptor was derived from a human donor with non-small cell lung cancer. The material sequenced was lung tumor tissue. The V call is TRBV7-9, the J call TRBJ2-3; 12 positions agree with TRBD2. CDR3 protein: CASAEGELAGGTDTQYF. CDR3 DNA: TGTGCCAGCGCAGAGGGTGAGCTAGCGGGAGGGACAGATACGCAGTATTTT.